These 3 T cell receptor beta chains were sequenced from one sample in a study of blood T cell repertoires in COVID-19. Produced via immunoSEQ multiplex PCR; TCRdb's table is partial and in-frame only. The data contain some 170,000 clones, about four fifths of them seen just once; the ten biggest clones take up roughly 9.1%. The sample comprised peripheral blood. All receptors come from a woman aged 70-85 years with acute or convalescent COVID-19.

The V gene is TRBV5-4, the J gene TRBJ2-1; 7 bases align to TRBD1. Germline V gene lookup returns CDR1 SGHNT and CDR2 YYREEE (reference sequence). This CDR3 has 15 amino acids. The J segment lost 5 bases and the V segment lost 0 bases, leaving 5 bases of the junction unmatched. CDR3 DNA: TGTGCCAGCAGCTTGGGAGGGACAGCCAACAATGAGCAGTTCTTC. Amino acid sequence: CASSLGGTANNEQFF.

Here the CDR3 DNA reads TGTGCCAGCAGCTTATTACCGGGGGGGGAGCTGTTTTTT. Translation: CASSLLPGGELFF. The chain links TRBV11-2 to TRBJ2-2; D is perhaps TRBD2 (5 bases). The ends were cut back, 2 bases at V and 8 bases at J, with 9 bases in the middle. The germline gives CDR1 SGHAT, CDR2 FQNNGV. The CDR3 length is 13 residues.

This clone showed up just once. The chain carries TRBV30 and TRBJ1-2, with D tentatively TRBD1 (5 bases). Trimming shortened V by 4 bases and J by 5 bases, and 11 bases separated the two germline ends. In germline, CDR1 is GTSNPN, CDR2 SVGIG (reference sequence). This CDR3 has 12 residues. Written as DNA, the CDR3 is TGTGCCTGGAATCCAGGGCATTATGGCTACACCTTC. It translates to CAWNPGHYGYTF. The entire variable domain, with the rest obtained from reference TRBV30 and TRBJ1-2, is as follows: SQTIHQWPATLVQPVGSPLSLECTVEGTSNPNLYWYRQAAGRGLQLLFYSVGIGQISSEVPQNLSASRPQDRQFILSSKKLLLSDSGFYLCAWNPGHYGYTFGSGTRLTVV.